Listed here are 19 T cell receptor beta chains from one sample, sequenced in a study of shared clonotypes between healthy human individuals. Libraries were prepared by immunoSEQ multiplex PCR; TCRdb keeps only in-frame clonotypes and omits some of them. The repertoire consists of hundreds of thousands of clones, with 74% occurring once and the leading ten covering more than 1.5%. The sequenced sample was memory CD4+ T cells sorted from blood. As for subset: CD45RA-negative fraction. The receptors derive from a woman between 25 and 40 years old in good health.

This chain connects TRBV6-6 to TRBJ1-5; a possible D gene is TRBD1 (6 bases). Deletions cut 5 bases from V and 6 bases from J, with 14 bases between. The CDR3 consists of 14 residues. Germline V lookup: CDR1 MNHNY, CDR2 SVGAGI (reference sequence). The CDR3 coding sequence is TGTGCCAGCAGTCCGGACAGAGAGGCTCAGCCCCAGCATTTT. It translates to CASSPDREAQPQHF.

The chain uses TRBV6-1 and TRBJ2-7, with 13 bases matching TRBD2. With V trimmed by 2 bases and J by 7 bases, 14 bases remained unmatched. In germline, CDR1 is MNHNS, CDR2 SASEGT. This CDR3 region has 18 residues. CDR3 nucleotide sequence: TGTGCCAGCAGTGAAATGCGGACTAGCGGGAGCCCACTACGGGAGCAGTACTTC. It is translated as CASSEMRTSGSPLREQYF.

The V call is TRBV5-1, the J call TRBJ2-7; 10 nucleotides agree with TRBD2. V lost 0 bases to trimming and J lost 0 bases; unmatched junction nucleotides: 3. There are 16 residues in the CDR3. CDR1 is SGHRS and CDR2 is YFSETQ in the germline V gene. CDR3 in amino acids: CASSLARLAGSYEQYF. The CDR3 region has the DNA TGCGCCAGCAGCTTGGCCCGACTAGCGGGCTCCTACGAGCAGTACTTC.

With respect to this clone: This clone may be a read error of a much larger clone one base away. The sample contains more than one DNA sequence encoding this CDR3. The chain recombines TRBV5-1 with TRBJ2-1; 7 nucleotides match TRBD2. V gave up 2 bases and J gave up 4 bases; unmatched junction bases: 6. The CDR3 runs to 15 residues. CDR1 SGHRS and CDR2 YFSETQ come from the germline V gene. Here the CDR3 reads CASSLASGNYNEQFF. The DNA of the CDR3 is TGCGCCAGCAGCTTAGCTAGCGGCAATTACAATGAGCAGTTCTTC.

The V call is TRBV15, the J call TRBJ2-7; 10 bases agree with TRBD1. Germline CDR1 reads LNHNV; CDR2 reads YYDKDF (reference sequence). The CDR3 loop spans 15 amino acids. V lost 3 bases, J lost 3 bases, and 5 bases stayed unmatched. CDR3 region: CATSSPGQGFYEQYF. CDR3 in DNA: TGTGCCACCAGCAGCCCGGGACAGGGGTTCTACGAGCAGTACTTC.

This clone was picked up a small number of times. The V and J genes are TRBV7-2 and TRBJ2-7, with no clear D. CDR1 SGHTA and CDR2 FQGNSA come from the germline V gene. This CDR3 contains 14 residues. Trimming pared 5 bases from V and 4 bases from J, leaving 15 bases between. The CDR3 loop reads CASSAPGRAYEQYF. The CDR3 bases are TGTGCCAGCAGCGCACCGGGCCGCGCTTACGAGCAGTACTTC.

This clone has a handful of counts. This chain connects TRBV19 to TRBJ1-1; 8 bases align to TRBD1. CDR1 and CDR2 from the germline V gene are LNHDA and SQIVND (reference sequence). The CDR3 contains 13 residues. Losses at the gene ends were 6 bases for V and 4 bases for J; bases not matched to a gene: 4. The CDR3 is CASRGQGGTEAFF. The CDR3 nucleotides read TGTGCCAGTAGAGGACAGGGCGGCACTGAAGCTTTCTTT.

The CDR3 sequence: CASSKTGLTYEQYF. The CDR3, as DNA: TGTGCCAGTAGTAAAACGGGACTAACCTACGAGCAGTACTTC. The gene calls are TRBV19 and TRBJ2-7; 7 bases fit TRBD2. V trimming: 4 bases; J trimming: 2 bases; junction bases outside the gene matches: 5. This CDR3 is built from 14 residues. Looked up from germline, CDR1 is LNHDA and CDR2 is SQIVND (reference sequence).

J is TRBJ2-5 and V is TRBV5-5, with 9 bases lining up with TRBD1. With 6 bases clipped from V and 5 bases from J, the junction kept 14 bases outside the gene matches. Looked up from germline, CDR1 is SGHKS and CDR2 is YYEKEE (reference sequence). This CDR3 is 16 amino acids long. CDR3 sequence (DNA): TGTGCCAGCACACCGGACAGGGGAAGCTCCCGGGAGACCCAGTACTTC. Amino acid sequence: CASTPDRGSSRETQYF.

The chain employs TRBV7-3 and TRBJ2-5; 11 bases fit TRBD2. Unmatched junction bases numbered 4, after V lost 5 bases and J lost 5 bases. Germline V CDR1 and CDR2: SGHTA, FQGTGA. This CDR3 has 14 residues. This CDR3 reads CASSLAGGPETQYF. CDR3 in DNA: TGTGCCAGCAGCCTAGCGGGAGGTCCGGAGACCCAGTACTTC.

J is TRBJ2-7 and V is TRBV27; 7 bases line up with TRBD2. This CDR3 region has 14 residues. V was pared by 6 bases and J by 7 bases, with 12 bases of the junction left unmatched. Per the germline V gene, CDR1 is MNHEY and CDR2 is SMNVEV (reference sequence). The CDR3 DNA reads as TGTGCCAGCAGCACACTAGCGACATTGCAAGAGCAGTACTTC. It codes for CASSTLATLQEQYF.

The chain uses TRBV7-2 and TRBJ2-3; D ambiguous. Trimming cost V 3 bases and J 0 bases, with 7 bases left between them. Germline values: CDR1 SGHTA, CDR2 FQGNSA. The CDR3 loop spans 14 amino acids. CDR3 nucleotides: TGTGCCAGCAGCTTCTTGACTAGCACAGATACGCAGTATTTT. Encoded protein: CASSFLTSTDTQYF.

CDR3 loop: CASSQVLPGLSNQPQHF. The CDR3 nucleotides are TGCGCCAGCAGCCAAGTTCTGCCAGGCCTCAGCAATCAGCCCCAGCATTTT. This chain connects TRBV4-1 to TRBJ1-5; D gene ambiguous. The CDR3 is 17 amino acids. CDR1 and CDR2 from the germline V gene are MGHRA and YSYEKL. V lost 1 base to trimming and J lost 1 base, with 14 bases between them.

The V gene is TRBV28, the J gene TRBJ2-7, with 9 bases fitting TRBD1. The CDR3 has 15 amino acids. Germline lookup yields CDR1 MDHEN and CDR2 SYDVKM. V lost 3 bases and J lost 4; bases outside the gene matches: 7. The CDR3 region is CASSFSGTGIYEQYF. The CDR3 DNA reads TGTGCCAGCAGTTTCTCCGGGACAGGGATTTACGAGCAGTACTTC.

The rearrangement joins TRBV5-1 to TRBJ1-5; 8 bases line up with TRBD1. V was clipped by 4 bases and J by 0 bases; unmatched bases: 6. The CDR3 consists of 16 residues. Germline assignment: CDR1 SGHRS and CDR2 YFSETQ. The CDR3: CASSKWDRNSNQPQHF. DNA of the CDR3: TGCGCCAGCAGCAAGTGGGACAGGAATAGCAATCAGCCCCAGCATTTT.

CDR3 residues: CATSNTRLASNTQYF. DNA of the CDR3: TGTGCCACGAGTAACACTCGGCTAGCGTCTAATACGCAGTATTTT. The chain links TRBV15 to TRBJ2-3; TRBD2 might be the D (6 bases). Germline V gene data show CDR1 as LNHNV and CDR2 as YYDKDF (reference sequence). CDR3 length: 15 residues. V lost 9 bases, J lost 7 bases, and 23 bases lay in between. The full variable domain, its missing parts supplied by reference TRBV15 and TRBJ2-3, is DAMVIQNPRYQVTQFGKPVTLSCSQTLNHNVMYWYQQKSSQAPKLLFHYYDKDFNNEADTPDNFQSRRPNTSFCFLDIRSPGLGDTAMYLCATSNTRLASNTQYFGPGTRLTVL.

The chain has TRBV18 and TRBJ1-3, with D perhaps matching TRBD1 (6 bases). The CDR3 loop spans 18 amino acids. V gave up 6 bases and J gave up 2 bases, with 23 bases separating them. Germline V CDR1 and CDR2: KGHSH, LQKENI. CDR3 DNA: TGTGCCAGCTCCCTGAACTCCCTCCAGGGGATAACTGGAAACACCATATATTTT. Its protein product is CASSLNSLQGITGNTIYF.

This clone turned up a few times. This sequence joins TRBV19 and TRBJ2-6, with TRBD1 as a possible D gene (6 bases). This CDR3 is built from 15 residues. With 5 bases removed from V and 3 bases from J, the gap between germline ends came to 11 bases. Germline V gene data show CDR1 as LNHDA and CDR2 as SQIVND (reference sequence). The CDR3 DNA follows: TGTGCCAGTAGTGAACAGGGCGGTGGGGCCAACGTCCTGACTTTC. This codes for CASSEQGGGANVLTF.

J is TRBJ1-3 and V is TRBV10-1, with D possibly TRBD1 on 5 matching bases. Trimming shortened V by 6 bases and J by 0 bases, and 12 bases separated the two germline ends. Germline CDR1 and CDR2: WNHNN and SYGVQD (reference sequence). The CDR3 is 15 residues long. CDR3: CASSPAGNSGNTIYF. The CDR3, as DNA: TGCGCCAGCAGCCCCGCAGGGAACTCTGGAAACACCATATATTTT.